This TCR beta chain was identified during a study of T-cell reconstitution after alpha-beta-depleted transplantation in children. General observations from the study: Several hundred expanded graft clones reportedly supplied alpha-beta T cells about two months after transplant. Hyperexpanded clones declined; after one year, newly produced T cells mostly supplied diversity. Surviving thymic progenitors and recipient T cells were the source of high TCRbeta diversity at day 60 in some patients.

This clonotype was detected ten times or more. Antigen specificity is unknown. Researchers prepared the TCRbeta library using unique molecular identifiers, the study reports. TCRdb called the PCR reads again in MiXCR, with one record for every CDR3 protein. Of just under 250,000 distinct CDR3 sequences listed, about 23% are singletons. The sequences come from PBMCs, collected before TCRalphabeta/CD19-depleted stem cell transplant. This receptor was obtained from a girl aged 2 to 10 with Fanconi anemia, due to receive a stem cell transplant.

The CDR3 DNA reads TGTGCCACCAGCACCCTAATTAGCGGGATGTGGGGTGAGCAGTTCTTC. Encoded protein: CATSTLISGMWGEQFF. The chain joins TRBV15 to TRBJ2-1; TRBD2 matches 8 bases. Per the germline V gene, CDR1 is LNHNV and CDR2 is YYDKDF (reference sequence). The CDR3 runs to 16 residues. With 4 bases clipped from V and 9 bases from J, the junction kept 14 bases outside the gene matches.